This TCR beta chain was profiled in a study of blood T cell repertoires in COVID-19. Overall study: COVID-19 samples from acute and convalescent phases originated in the United States, Italy and Spain. From T cells, B-cell-depleted T cells, or PBMCs came the material, which was cDNA or gDNA.

V was pared by 4 bases and J by 5 bases, with 7 bases of the junction left unmatched. Germline V CDR1 and CDR2: SGHRS, YFSETQ. The CDR3 totals 14 residues. The data were produced by immunoSEQ multiplex PCR, yet TCRdb's version contains in-frame clones alone and is incomplete. The sample records about 180,000 clones, roughly 84% being singletons. Sequences were obtained from peripheral blood. This sequence originates from a human donor in a cohort sampled during active COVID-19. The rearrangement uses TRBV5-1 and TRBJ2-7; 9 bases line up with TRBD2. The CDR3: CASSRGTSNHEQYF. DNA of the CDR3: TGCGCCAGCAGCCGCGGGACTAGCAACCACGAGCAGTACTTC.